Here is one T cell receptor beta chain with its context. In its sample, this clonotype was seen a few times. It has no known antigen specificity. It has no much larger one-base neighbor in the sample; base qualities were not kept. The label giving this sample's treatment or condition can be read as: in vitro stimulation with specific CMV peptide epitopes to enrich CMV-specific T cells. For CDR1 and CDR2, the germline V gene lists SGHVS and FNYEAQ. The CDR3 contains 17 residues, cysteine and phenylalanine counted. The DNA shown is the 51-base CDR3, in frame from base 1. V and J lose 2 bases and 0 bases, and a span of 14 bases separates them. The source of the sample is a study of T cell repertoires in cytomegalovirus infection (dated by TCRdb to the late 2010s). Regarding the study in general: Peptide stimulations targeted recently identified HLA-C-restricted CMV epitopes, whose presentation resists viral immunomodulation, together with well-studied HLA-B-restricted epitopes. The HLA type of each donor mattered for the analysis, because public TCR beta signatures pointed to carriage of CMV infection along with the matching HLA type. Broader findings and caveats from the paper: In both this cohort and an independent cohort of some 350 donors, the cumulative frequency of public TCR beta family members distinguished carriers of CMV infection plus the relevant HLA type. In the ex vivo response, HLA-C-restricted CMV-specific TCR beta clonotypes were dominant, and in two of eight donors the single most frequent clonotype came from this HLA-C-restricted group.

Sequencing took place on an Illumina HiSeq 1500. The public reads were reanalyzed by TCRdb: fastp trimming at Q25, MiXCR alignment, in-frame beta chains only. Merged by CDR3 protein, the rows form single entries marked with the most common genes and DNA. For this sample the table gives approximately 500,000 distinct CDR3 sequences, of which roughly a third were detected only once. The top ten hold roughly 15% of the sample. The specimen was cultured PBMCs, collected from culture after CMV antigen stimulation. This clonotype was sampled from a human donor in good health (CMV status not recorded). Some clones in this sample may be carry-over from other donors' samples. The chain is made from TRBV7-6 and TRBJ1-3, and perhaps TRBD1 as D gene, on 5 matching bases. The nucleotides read TGTGCCAGCAGCTTATTTATGGGGGGAAGCTCTGGAAACACCATATATTTT. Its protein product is CASSLFMGGSSGNTIYF.